This section outlines one TCR beta chain sequence together with its context. Antigen specificity is unknown. This sample was taken from a study of graft-versus-host responses after intestinal transplantation. Some clones are missing from TCRdb's copy, which holds only in-frame ones; the method was immunoSEQ multiplex PCR. The sample yields approximately 100,000 clones, roughly 93% seen once. The sample in question was unstimulated CD8+ T cells sorted from spleen or lymph node cells, obtained before intestinal transplant. The source of this sequence is a human donor who received an intestinal transplant.

The CDR3 coding sequence is TGCAGCTACCGGGACAGCCTCTACGAGCAGTACTTC. It encodes CSYRDSLYEQYF. J is TRBJ2-7 and V is TRBV29-1; 7 bases line up with TRBD1. CDR3 length equals 12 residues. J lost 3 bases, V lost 8 bases, and 7 bases had no gene match. Germline CDR1 and CDR2: SQVTM and ANQGSEA.